This note documents a single T cell receptor beta chain sequence. The source of the sample is a study of blood T cell repertoires in COVID-19. Study background: Whether acute or convalescent, the COVID-19 samples came from the United States, Italy and Spain. The cDNA or gDNA used as material had been derived from T cells, B-cell-depleted T cells, or PBMCs.

Trimming removed 2 bases at V and 8 bases at J, with 11 bases between. The CDR3 is made up of 14 amino acids. CDR1 and CDR2 from the germline V gene are SGDLS and YYNGEE. The data were produced by immunoSEQ multiplex PCR, yet TCRdb's version contains in-frame clones alone and is incomplete. The table shows 300,000 to 350,000 clones, with approximately 89% occurring only once. The sequencing input was peripheral blood. This clonotype originated in a woman aged 55-69 years with COVID-19, enrolled during active disease. The chain links TRBV9 to TRBJ1-6; tentatively, D is TRBD1 (5 bases). The CDR3 DNA reads as TGTGCCAGCAGCGTTCTTTGGGGGGATTCACCCCTCCACTTT. Translated: CASSVLWGDSPLHF.